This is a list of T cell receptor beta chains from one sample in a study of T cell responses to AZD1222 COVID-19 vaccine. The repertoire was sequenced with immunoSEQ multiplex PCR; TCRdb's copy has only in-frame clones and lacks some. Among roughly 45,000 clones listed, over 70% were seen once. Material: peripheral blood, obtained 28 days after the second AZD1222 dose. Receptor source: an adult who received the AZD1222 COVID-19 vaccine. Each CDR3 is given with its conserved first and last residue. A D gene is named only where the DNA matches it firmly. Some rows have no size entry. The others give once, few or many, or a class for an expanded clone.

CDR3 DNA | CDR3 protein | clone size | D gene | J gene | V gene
TGTGCCAGCAGCACGGGACAGGGAACAAACTATGGCTACACCTTC | CASSTGQGTNYGYTF | . | TRBD1 | TRBJ1-2 | TRBV5-4
TGTGCCAGTAGTATAGGGCGACAGAGGGCACAGGGGATGTACTTC | CASSIGRQRAQGMYF | . | TRBD1 | TRBJ2-7 | TRBV19
TGTGCCAGCAGCCCCTGGGGCGGGGGTGCTCGGCCGGTCGAGCAGTACTTC | CASSPWGGGARPVEQYF | . | TRBD2 | TRBJ2-7 | TRBV7-2
TGCAGTGTAGATACAGGGGGAAATTATTTC | CSVDTGGNYF | . | TRBD1 | TRBJ1-2 | TRBV20-1
TGTGCCAGCCGAAGAGGGACAGGGGACTACGAGCAGTACTTC | CASRRGTGDYEQYF | once | TRBD1 | TRBJ2-7 | TRBV6-5
TGTGCCGTAGGAGCAAATAGCGGGGGCCTCTCCTACGAGCAGTACTTC | CAVGANSGGLSYEQYF | . | TRBD2 | TRBJ2-7 | TRBV10-3
TGTGCCAGCAGCTTGGGGGGACAGGGGGCAGGATCGGCTGAGCAGTTCTTC | CASSLGGQGAGSAEQFF | . | TRBD1 | TRBJ2-1 | TRBV5-4
TGTGCCAGCAGCTTGGGGTCTTCCGGGGCAGATACGCAGTATTTT | CASSLGSSGADTQYF | . | . | TRBJ2-3 | TRBV7-9
TGTGCCAGCAGCCAAGAAAACTTGGTAGGGGGGGCCTATGGCTACACCTTC | CASSQENLVGGAYGYTF | . | . | TRBJ1-2 | TRBV4-2
TGTGCCAGCAGTTACTCGTTCAAACCCCCCGACGGGGCTTTCTTT | CASSYSFKPPDGAFF | few | . | TRBJ1-1 | TRBV6-5
TGTGCCAGCAGCTCCAGGGCCTCTTATAATTCACCCCTCCACTTT | CASSSRASYNSPLHF | once | . | TRBJ1-6 | TRBV11-2
TGTGCCAGCAGCCAAGATACGGTTGTCAATCAGCCCCAGCATTTT | CASSQDTVVNQPQHF | . | . | TRBJ1-5 | TRBV3-1/TRBV3-2
TGTGCCAGCAGCGTAGGCACAGGCTATGAGCAGTTCTTC | CASSVGTGYEQFF | . | . | TRBJ2-1 | TRBV9
TGTGCCAGCAGCCCCCGCGAGGGTACACGCCTGTTTTTT | CASSPREGTRLFF | once | . | TRBJ2-2 | TRBV7-3
TGTGCCAGCAGTGAGGTGACTAGCGGCACCGGGGAGCTGTTTTTT | CASSEVTSGTGELFF | . | TRBD2 | TRBJ2-2 | TRBV6-1
TGTGCCAGCAGTTACTCCGGGACAGGGGCTTATGAAGCTTTCTTT | CASSYSGTGAYEAFF | once | TRBD1 | TRBJ1-1 | TRBV6-6
TGTGCCAGCAGCGGCGGGTCAGTGAACACTGAAGCTTTCTTT | CASSGGSVNTEAFF | . | . | TRBJ1-1 | TRBV11-1
TGTGCCAGCAGCTCAATGGCGGTGGAAAAACTGTTTTTT | CASSSMAVEKLFF | . | . | TRBJ1-4 | TRBV3-1/TRBV3-2
TGTGCCAGCAGTTCTGGGACAGGGGATAATTCACCCCTCCACTTT | CASSSGTGDNSPLHF | . | TRBD1 | TRBJ1-6 | TRBV6-5
TGTGCCAGCAGACTGACAGGGAACTATGGCTACACCTTC | CASRLTGNYGYTF | . | TRBD1 | TRBJ1-2 | TRBV5-4
TGTGCCAGCAGCCGCTCTGTCGGGAGCTCCTACGAGCAGTACTTC | CASSRSVGSSYEQYF | . | . | TRBJ2-7 | TRBV7-2
TGTGCCAGCAGCGTAGGCGACGGCCAGGTTGAAAAACTGTTTTTT | CASSVGDGQVEKLFF | . | . | TRBJ1-4 | TRBV9
TGTGCCAGCAGCCAGAAACAGGGGGTGGACACTGAAGCTTTCTTT | CASSQKQGVDTEAFF | . | TRBD1 | TRBJ1-1 | TRBV14
TGTGCTAGCAGCCAGGGGACAAGCTCTGGAAACACCATATATTTT | CASSQGTSSGNTIYF | . | . | TRBJ1-3 | TRBV7-7
TGTGCCACCAGTGATCCTACAGGGCTTACCAGCTCCTACAATGAGCAGTTCTTC | CATSDPTGLTSSYNEQFF | . | . | TRBJ2-1 | TRBV24-1
TGTGCCTGTACTAAGTCCGGGTTATTCGGGGATGGCTACACCTTC | CACTKSGLFGDGYTF | . | . | TRBJ1-2 | TRBV28
TGCGCCAGCAGCCCAGGGACGCGGGATACGCAGTATTTT | CASSPGTRDTQYF | . | . | TRBJ2-3 | TRBV5-1
TGCAGTGCTAGTAAACAGGGGGGGCAGCCCCAGCATTTT | CSASKQGGQPQHF | . | TRBD1 | TRBJ1-5 | TRBV20-1
TGTGCCAGCAGCTTAAGCGGCCTCGGGCGAGGGGCGGGCACCGGGGAGCTGTTTTTT | CASSLSGLGRGAGTGELFF | . | . | TRBJ2-2 | TRBV11-2
TGCAGTGCTAGAGATCATCCGGGCTACACCTTC | CSARDHPGYTF | . | . | TRBJ1-2 | TRBV20-1
TGTGCCAGCAGCCGATTCCTGCGGCCAGCGGGGGGACTCCGGGGCACCGGGGAGCTGTTTTTT | CASSRFLRPAGGLRGTGELFF | . | TRBD2 | TRBJ2-2 | TRBV3-1/TRBV3-2
TGTGCCAGCAGCTCCCCGTCCGAGCAGTACTTC | CASSSPSEQYF | few | . | TRBJ2-7 | TRBV28
TGTGCCAGCAGAAACACTGAAGCTTTCTTT | CASRNTEAFF | . | . | TRBJ1-1 | TRBV6-6
TGTGCCAGCAGCCAGGAGGACCGGGACACAGACAATGAGCAGTTCTTC | CASSQEDRDTDNEQFF | . | . | TRBJ2-1 | TRBV14
TGTGCCAGTAGTATGGGGTCGGGTCAGCCCCAGCATTTT | CASSMGSGQPQHF | . | . | TRBJ1-5 | TRBV19
TGTGCCACCAGCAGCAGATTTAGTGGAAACACCATATATTTT | CATSSRFSGNTIYF | . | . | TRBJ1-3 | TRBV15
TGTGCCAGTACTAGCGGGGGGGCGGCTGTGAACGAGCAGTACTTC | CASTSGGAAVNEQYF | . | TRBD2 | TRBJ2-7 | TRBV27
TGCGCCAGCAGGACGGGGCCGACGAACACCGGGGAGCTGTTTTTT | CASRTGPTNTGELFF | . | . | TRBJ2-2 | TRBV5-1
TGTGCCAGCAGCTTAGTGGGACAGGGCGGGTCACCCCTCCACTTT | CASSLVGQGGSPLHF | once | TRBD1 | TRBJ1-6 | TRBV7-6
TGTGCCACCAGCTCGGGGAATAGCAATCAGCCCCAGCATTTT | CATSSGNSNQPQHF | . | . | TRBJ1-5 | TRBV15
TGTGCCAGCAGCGCGTTCGACAGGGCGGGGTACTATGGCTACACCTTC | CASSAFDRAGYYGYTF | . | TRBD1 | TRBJ1-2 | TRBV9
TGTGCCATCAGTGAGGAGGGAACCACCATATATTTT | CAISEEGTTIYF | few | . | TRBJ1-3 | TRBV10-3
TGTGCCAGCAGTTACTCGGGACAGCTGAACACTGAAGCTTTCTTT | CASSYSGQLNTEAFF | . | TRBD1 | TRBJ1-1 | TRBV6-5
TGTGCCAGCAGCTTAGACCCAGCGGTCACCGGGGAGCTGTTTTTT | CASSLDPAVTGELFF | . | . | TRBJ2-2 | TRBV13
TGTGCCAGCAGCGCCGACGGGGAGTACGAGCAGTACTTC | CASSADGEYEQYF | . | . | TRBJ2-7 | TRBV7-9
. | CASSKYASGIFGVGNQPQHF | . | . | TRBJ1-5 | TRBV21-1
TGTGCCAGTAGTAGGCCCTCCGGGACAGGGGTACACGAGCAGTACTTC | CASSRPSGTGVHEQYF | once | TRBD1 | TRBJ2-7 | TRBV19
TGCAGCGGAAGACAGGGACCCTACGAGCAGTACTTC | CSGRQGPYEQYF | . | TRBD1 | TRBJ2-7 | TRBV29-1
TGTGCCAGCAGCTTACAGGTCAGAACTGAAGCTTTCTTT | CASSLQVRTEAFF | few | . | TRBJ1-1 | TRBV7-2
TGTGCCAGCAGTGAATTTTTCGGCACTCTGAACACTGAAGCTTTCTTT | CASSEFFGTLNTEAFF | . | . | TRBJ1-1 | TRBV6-1
TGTGCCAGCAGCTTGTCCCGAGGAAACACCATATATTTT | CASSLSRGNTIYF | . | . | TRBJ1-3 | TRBV5-4
TGTGCCAGCAGTCCCCGACAGGGGGCGATAGGCTATGGCTACACCTTC | CASSPRQGAIGYGYTF | . | TRBD1 | TRBJ1-2 | TRBV27
TGTGCCAGTAGTATCGGGGGCAGCACAGATACGCAGTATTTT | CASSIGGSTDTQYF | . | . | TRBJ2-3 | TRBV19
TGTGCCAGCAGCCATCCGGGGGGTAGCTACGAGCAGTACTTC | CASSHPGGSYEQYF | . | TRBD2 | TRBJ2-7 | TRBV6-5
TGCGCCAGCAGCGCAACAGGGTTGGGGAACTATGGCTACACCTTC | CASSATGLGNYGYTF | . | . | TRBJ1-2 | TRBV5-1
TGTGCCAGCAGCCCCACCGGGACAGGGAATGAAAAACTGTTTTTT | CASSPTGTGNEKLFF | few | TRBD1 | TRBJ1-4 | TRBV3-1/TRBV3-2
TGTGCCAGCAGTATCGTTTCAATGGGGCCCACAGATACGCAGTATTTT | CASSIVSMGPTDTQYF | once | . | TRBJ2-3 | TRBV27